This TCR beta chain is drawn from a study of identical twins. The study, taken as a whole, reports: The more abundant beta clonotypes in cord blood had fewer insertions, and memory repertoires did not show this.

CDR1 MDHEN and CDR2 SYDVKM come from the germline V gene. Between the trimmed V and J ends, which lost 1 base and 6 bases, there was a span of 13 bases. The CDR3 covers 15 residues. Concerning this clonotype: The target antigen is unknown.

TCRdb called the 5' RACE reads again in MiXCR, with one record for every CDR3 protein. The sample lists about 220,000 distinct CDR3 sequences, less than 8% occurring once. Separately, the same data were catalogued under a study of yellow fever vaccine responses in identical twins. That report adds: Among the twins, the vaccine T cell response reportedly seemed partly convergent and partly personalized.

The material sequenced was memory (CD45RO+) T cells sorted from blood. The clonotype originates from a woman in her late teens or twenties in good health. This sequence joins TRBV28 and TRBJ2-1; D remains unclear. The CDR3 loop reads CASSLSPALGNEQFF. The DNA of the CDR3 is TGTGCCAGCAGTTTATCTCCAGCATTAGGCAATGAGCAGTTCTTC.